Sequencing of this T cell receptor beta chain was carried out in a study of T cell responses to AZD1222 COVID-19 vaccine. CDR1 is MNHEY and CDR2 is SMNVEV in the germline V gene (reference sequence). This CDR3 has 15 amino acids. V shed 7 bases and J shed 4 bases, with 16 bases lying between them. Here immunoSEQ multiplex PCR was the method, and the copy in TCRdb shows in-frame clones only, minus some. The sample carries about 180,000 clones, around 89% recorded once. The sequenced sample was peripheral blood, obtained 28 days after the second dose of the MenACWY control vaccine. V is TRBV27 and J is TRBJ2-2; D not resolved. The sequence came from an adult who received the MenACWY meningococcal vaccine as a control. The CDR3, as DNA: TGTGCCAGCACCTCTCCTTCCTCGAGCACCGGGGAGCTGTTTTTT. Protein sequence: CASTSPSSSTGELFF.